This T cell receptor beta chain was found in a study of shared clonotypes between healthy human individuals. Terminally differentiated effector memory CD45RA+ cells were excluded by CCR7 positive selection of CD45RO-negative cells. J was trimmed by 8 bases and V by 4 bases; bases with no gene match: 6. The CDR3 contains 14 residues. In germline, CDR1 is SGHDN, CDR2 FVKESK. Authors' methods: ImmunoSEQ gave junction-only sequences without quality scores, so filtering differed. Profiling relied on immunoSEQ multiplex PCR, and the TCRdb table lists in-frame clones only, not all of them. The D gene and trimming were derived from the DNA, and the V and J assignments and clone size from that table. This sample has some 2 million clones, with 85% to 95% found just once.

The V gene is TRBV14, the J gene TRBJ1-4, with 8 bases identical to TRBD1. Material: naive CD8+ T cells sorted from blood. This TCR derives from a man in his late teens or twenties in good health. The DNA for the CDR3 is TGTGCCAGCAGCCTAACCGGGACAGGCGAAAAACTGTTTTTT. Encoded protein: CASSLTGTGEKLFF.